The clone carrying this T cell receptor beta chain was found once. This record comes from a study of blood T cell repertoires in COVID-19. Study background: The United States, Italy and Spain were the sources of the acute and convalescent COVID-19 samples. From T cells, B-cell-depleted T cells, or PBMCs came the material, which was cDNA or gDNA.

Trimming removed 4 bases from V and 6 bases from J, with 4 bases in between. There are 11 residues in the CDR3. Germline CDR1 reads KGHSH; CDR2 reads LQKENI. This table comes from immunoSEQ multiplex PCR, and its TCRdb copy is limited to in-frame clones, with some not included. The profile shows about 280,000 clones, under 90% of them singletons. The chain recombines TRBV18 with TRBJ1-5; D call uncertain. Sequencing was done on a sample of peripheral blood. The origin of this receptor is a man aged 50 or older with acute or convalescent COVID-19. CDR3 coding DNA: TGTGCCAGCTCACGGCTTCAGCCCCAGCATTTT. It is translated as CASSRLQPQHF.